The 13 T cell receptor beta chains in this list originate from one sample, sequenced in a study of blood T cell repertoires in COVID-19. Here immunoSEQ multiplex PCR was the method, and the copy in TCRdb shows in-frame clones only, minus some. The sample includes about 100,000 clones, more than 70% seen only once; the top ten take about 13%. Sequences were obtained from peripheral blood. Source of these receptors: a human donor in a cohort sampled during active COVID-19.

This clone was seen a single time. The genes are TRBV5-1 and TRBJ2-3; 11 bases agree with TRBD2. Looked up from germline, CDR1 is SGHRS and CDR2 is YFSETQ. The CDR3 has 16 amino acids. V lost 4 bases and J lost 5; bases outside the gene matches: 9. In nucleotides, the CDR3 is TGCGCCAGCAGCACCCCGACTAGCGGGGCGGGAGATACGCAGTATTTT. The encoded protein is CASSTPTSGAGDTQYF.

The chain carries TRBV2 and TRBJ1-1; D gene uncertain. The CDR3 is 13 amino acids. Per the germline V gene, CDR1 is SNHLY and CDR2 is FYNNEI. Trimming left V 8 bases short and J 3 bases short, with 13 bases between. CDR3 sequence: CASSTGSDTEAFF. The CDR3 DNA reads TGTGCCAGCTCCACGGGTAGTGACACTGAAGCTTTCTTT.

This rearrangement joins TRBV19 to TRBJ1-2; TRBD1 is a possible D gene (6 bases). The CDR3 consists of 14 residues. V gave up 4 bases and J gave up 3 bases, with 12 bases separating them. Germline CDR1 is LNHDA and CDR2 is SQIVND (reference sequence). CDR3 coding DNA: TGTGCCAGTAGTACGGGGGGGCGGTACTATGGCTACACCTTC. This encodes CASSTGGRYYGYTF.

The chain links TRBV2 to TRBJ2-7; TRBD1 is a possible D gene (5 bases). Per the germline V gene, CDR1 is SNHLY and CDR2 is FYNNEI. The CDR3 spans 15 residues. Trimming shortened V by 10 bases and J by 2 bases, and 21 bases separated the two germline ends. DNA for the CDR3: TGTGCCATTCTTGACCTAGGGGAAGGAGCCTACGAGCAGTACTTC. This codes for CAILDLGEGAYEQYF.

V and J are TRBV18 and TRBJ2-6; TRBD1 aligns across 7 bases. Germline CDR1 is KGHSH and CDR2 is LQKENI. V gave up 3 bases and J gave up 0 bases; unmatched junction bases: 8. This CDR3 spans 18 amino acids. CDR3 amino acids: CASSPPGQTVSGANVLTF. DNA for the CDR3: TGTGCCAGCTCACCGCCGGGACAGACCGTCTCTGGGGCCAACGTCCTGACTTTC.

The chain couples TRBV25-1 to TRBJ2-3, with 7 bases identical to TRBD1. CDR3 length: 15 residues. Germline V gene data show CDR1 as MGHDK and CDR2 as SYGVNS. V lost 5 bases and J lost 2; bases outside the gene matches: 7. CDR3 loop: CASSRRDSLTDTQYF. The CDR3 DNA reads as TGTGCCAGCAGTCGAAGGGACAGCCTCACAGATACGCAGTATTTT.

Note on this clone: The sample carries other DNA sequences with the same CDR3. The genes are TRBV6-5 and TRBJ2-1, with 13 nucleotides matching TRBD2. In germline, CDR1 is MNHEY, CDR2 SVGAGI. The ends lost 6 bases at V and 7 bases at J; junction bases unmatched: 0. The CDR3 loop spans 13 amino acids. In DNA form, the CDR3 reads TGTGCCAGCAGACTAGCGGGAGGGAATGAGCAGTTCTTC. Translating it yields CASRLAGGNEQFF.

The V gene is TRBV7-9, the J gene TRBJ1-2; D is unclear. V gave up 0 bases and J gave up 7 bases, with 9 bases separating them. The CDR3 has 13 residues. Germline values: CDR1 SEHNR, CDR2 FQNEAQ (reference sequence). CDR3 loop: CASSLARQGGYTF. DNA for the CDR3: TGTGCCAGCAGCTTAGCAAGACAAGGTGGCTACACCTTC.

CDR3 bases: TGTGCCAGCAGCTTAGATCAGAACACTGAAGCTTTCTTT. Translation: CASSLDQNTEAFF. This chain joins TRBV11-2 and TRBJ1-1; D gene ambiguous. Between the trimmed V and J ends, which lost 0 bases and 1 base, there was a span of 3 bases. The CDR3 runs 13 residues. The germline gives CDR1 SGHAT, CDR2 FQNNGV.

For the CDR3, the DNA is TGTGCCAGCAGCTTGAGAGTCTACCCCGGGACTACCTCCTACAATGAGCAGTTCTTC. This encodes CASSLRVYPGTTSYNEQFF. V is TRBV5-5 and J is TRBJ2-1; TRBD2 aligns across 7 bases. CDR1 is SGHKS and CDR2 is YYEKEE in the germline V gene (reference sequence). The CDR3 extends over 19 amino acids. V dropped 1 base and J dropped 0; count of bases not matched to a gene: 13.

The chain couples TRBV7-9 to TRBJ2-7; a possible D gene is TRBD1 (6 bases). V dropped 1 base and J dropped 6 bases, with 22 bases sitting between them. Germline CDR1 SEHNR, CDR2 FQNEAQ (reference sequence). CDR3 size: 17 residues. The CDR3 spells CASSLEPSGQPPAEQYF. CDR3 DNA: TGTGCCAGCAGCTTAGAGCCCAGCGGACAGCCCCCGGCCGAGCAGTACTTC.

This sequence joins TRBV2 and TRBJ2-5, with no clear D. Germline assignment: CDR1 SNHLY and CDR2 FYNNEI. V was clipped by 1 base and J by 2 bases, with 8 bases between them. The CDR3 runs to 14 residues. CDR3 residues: CASSEGARQETQYF. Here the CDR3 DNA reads TGTGCCAGCAGTGAAGGGGCCAGGCAAGAGACCCAGTACTTC.

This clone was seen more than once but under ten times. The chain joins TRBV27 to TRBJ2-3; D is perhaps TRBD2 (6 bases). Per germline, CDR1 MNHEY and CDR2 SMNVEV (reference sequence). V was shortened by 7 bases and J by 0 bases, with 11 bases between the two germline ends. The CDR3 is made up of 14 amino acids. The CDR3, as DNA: TGTGCCAGCACAAGGAGGGCTAGCACAGATACGCAGTATTTT. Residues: CASTRRASTDTQYF.